This TCR beta chain was sequenced during a study of regulatory T cells in long-lasting Graves disease. The study's findings and limits: Graves' patients with persistent disease showed TCR diversity lower than patients newly diagnosed.

Assembly of TCR beta libraries relied on iRepertoire HTBI primers together with Arm-PCR of CDR3 regions. One entry per CDR3 protein, called by TCRdb with MiXCR from the multiplex PCR reads. The table has 450,000 or so distinct CDR3 sequences, more than 20% seen once. This clonotype was counted at least ten times. Its antigen remains unidentified. Time point of the sample: persistent/refractory GD, antithyroid drugs over 5 years with positive TRAb. Generation of the TCR library employed RNA extracted from PBMCs. Approximately 9.9-milliliter peripheral blood samples went into EDTA tubes. Sequenced material: peripheral blood mononuclear cells (PBMCs), taken when the disease was refractory, from a patient treated with antithyroid drugs. This clonotype originated in a female donor with Graves disease.

DNA of the CDR3: TGTGCCAGCAGCTTAGCGGGACACGAGAACACTGAAGCTTTCTTT. Its translation is CASSLAGHENTEAFF. The V gene is TRBV7-2, the J gene TRBJ1-1; weak D call: TRBD1 (6 bases). CDR3 length equals 15 residues. Trimming removed 0 bases from V and 1 base from J, with 9 bases in between. Germline-derived CDR1 and CDR2 are SGHTA and FQGNSA.